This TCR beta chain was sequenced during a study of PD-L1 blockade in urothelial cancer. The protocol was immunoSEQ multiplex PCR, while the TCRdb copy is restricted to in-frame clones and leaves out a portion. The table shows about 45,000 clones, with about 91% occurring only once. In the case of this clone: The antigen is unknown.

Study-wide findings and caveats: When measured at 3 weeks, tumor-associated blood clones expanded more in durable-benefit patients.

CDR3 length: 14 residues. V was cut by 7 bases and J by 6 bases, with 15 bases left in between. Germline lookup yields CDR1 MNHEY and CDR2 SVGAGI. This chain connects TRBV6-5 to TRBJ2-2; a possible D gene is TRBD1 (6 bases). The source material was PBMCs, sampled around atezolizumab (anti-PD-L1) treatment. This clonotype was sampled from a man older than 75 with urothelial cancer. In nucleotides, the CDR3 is TGTGCCAGCACCTCCATACAGGGCCCCGGGGAGCTGTTTTTT. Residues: CASTSIQGPGELFF.